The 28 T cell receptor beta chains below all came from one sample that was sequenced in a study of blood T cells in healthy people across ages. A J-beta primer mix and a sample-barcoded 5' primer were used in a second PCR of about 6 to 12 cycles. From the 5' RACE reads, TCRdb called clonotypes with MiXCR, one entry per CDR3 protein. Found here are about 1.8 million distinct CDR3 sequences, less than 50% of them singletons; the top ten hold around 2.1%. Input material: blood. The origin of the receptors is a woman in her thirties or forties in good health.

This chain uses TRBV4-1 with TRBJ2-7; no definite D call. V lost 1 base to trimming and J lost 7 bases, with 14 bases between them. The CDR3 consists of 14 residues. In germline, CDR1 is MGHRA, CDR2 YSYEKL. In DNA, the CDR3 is TGCGCCAGCAGCCAAGCCGTCCAAGTGGGGGAGCAGTACTTC. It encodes CASSQAVQVGEQYF.

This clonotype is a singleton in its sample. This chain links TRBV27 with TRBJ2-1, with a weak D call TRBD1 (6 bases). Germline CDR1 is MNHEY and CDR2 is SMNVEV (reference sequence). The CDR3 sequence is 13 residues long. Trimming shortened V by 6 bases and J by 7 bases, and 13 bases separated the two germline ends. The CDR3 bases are TGTGCCAGCAGCCGCAGGGGTATGAATGAGCAGTTCTTC. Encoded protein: CASSRRGMNEQFF.

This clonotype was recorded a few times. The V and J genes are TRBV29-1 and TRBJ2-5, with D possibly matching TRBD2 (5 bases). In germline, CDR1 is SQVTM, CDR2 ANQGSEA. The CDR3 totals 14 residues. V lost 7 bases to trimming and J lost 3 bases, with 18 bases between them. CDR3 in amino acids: CSASPRGLEETQYF. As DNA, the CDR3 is TGCAGCGCCTCACCCCGAGGGTTAGAAGAGACCCAGTACTTC.

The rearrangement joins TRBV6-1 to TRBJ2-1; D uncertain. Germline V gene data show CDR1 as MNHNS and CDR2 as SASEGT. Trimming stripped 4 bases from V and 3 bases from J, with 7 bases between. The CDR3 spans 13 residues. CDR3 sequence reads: CASSAGNYNEQFF. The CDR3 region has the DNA TGTGCCAGCAGTGCCGGAAACTACAATGAGCAGTTCTTC.

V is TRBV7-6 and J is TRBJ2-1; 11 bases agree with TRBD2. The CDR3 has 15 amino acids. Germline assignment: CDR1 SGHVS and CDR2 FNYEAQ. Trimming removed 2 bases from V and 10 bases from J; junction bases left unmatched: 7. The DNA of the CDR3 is TGTGCCAGCAGCTTAACCCTAGCGGGGGGTGCCGAGCAGTTCTTC. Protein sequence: CASSLTLAGGAEQFF.

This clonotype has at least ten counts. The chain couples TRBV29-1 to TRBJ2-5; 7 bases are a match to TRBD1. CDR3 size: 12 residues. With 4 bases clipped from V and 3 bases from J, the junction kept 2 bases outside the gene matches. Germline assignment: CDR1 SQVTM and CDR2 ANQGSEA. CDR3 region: CSVGQGEETQYF. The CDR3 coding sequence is TGCAGCGTTGGACAGGGAGAAGAGACCCAGTACTTC. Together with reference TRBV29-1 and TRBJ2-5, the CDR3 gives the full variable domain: SAVISQKPSRDICQRGTSLTIQCQVDSQVTMMFWYRQQPGQSLTLIATANQGSEATYESGFVIDKFPISRPNLTFSTLTVSNMSPEDSSIYLCSVGQGEETQYFGPGTRLLVL.

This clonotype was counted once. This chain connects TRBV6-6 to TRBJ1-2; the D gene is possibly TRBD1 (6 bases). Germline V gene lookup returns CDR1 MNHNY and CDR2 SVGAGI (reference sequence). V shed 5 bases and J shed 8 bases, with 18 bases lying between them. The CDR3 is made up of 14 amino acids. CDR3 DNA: TGTGCCAGCAGTGCCGAAGGACAGCGCGCGGGCTACACCTTC. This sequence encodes CASSAEGQRAGYTF.

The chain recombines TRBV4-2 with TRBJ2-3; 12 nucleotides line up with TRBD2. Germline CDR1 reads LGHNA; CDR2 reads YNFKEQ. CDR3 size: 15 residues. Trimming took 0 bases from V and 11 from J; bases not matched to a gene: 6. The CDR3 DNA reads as TGTGCCAGCAGCCAAGACACACTAGCGGGGGGAAAGCAGTATTTT. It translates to CASSQDTLAGGKQYF.

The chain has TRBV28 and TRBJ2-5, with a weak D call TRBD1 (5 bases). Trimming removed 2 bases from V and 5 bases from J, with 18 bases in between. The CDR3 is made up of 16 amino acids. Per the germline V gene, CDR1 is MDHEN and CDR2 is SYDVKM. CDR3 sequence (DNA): TGTGCCAGCAGTTTAGTTTCGGCAGGGTTTGAGGAGACCCAGTACTTC. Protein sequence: CASSLVSAGFEETQYF.

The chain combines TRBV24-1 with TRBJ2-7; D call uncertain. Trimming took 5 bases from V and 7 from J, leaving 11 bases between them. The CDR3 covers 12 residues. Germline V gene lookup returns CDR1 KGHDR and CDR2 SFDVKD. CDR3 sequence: CATSAGPGEQYF. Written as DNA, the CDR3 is TGTGCCACCAGTGCTGGGCCTGGGGAGCAGTACTTC.

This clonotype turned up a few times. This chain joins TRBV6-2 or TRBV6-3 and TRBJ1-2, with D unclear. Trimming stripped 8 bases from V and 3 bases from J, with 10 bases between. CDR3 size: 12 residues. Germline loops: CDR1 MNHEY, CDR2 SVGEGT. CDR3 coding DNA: TGTGCCAGCCGCGTCAGTGACTATGGCTACACCTTC. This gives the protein CASRVSDYGYTF.

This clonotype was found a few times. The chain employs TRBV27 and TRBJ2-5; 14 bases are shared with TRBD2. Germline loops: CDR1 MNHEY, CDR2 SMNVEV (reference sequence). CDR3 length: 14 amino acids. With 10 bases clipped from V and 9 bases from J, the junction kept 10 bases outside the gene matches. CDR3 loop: CATRLAGGVLSQYF. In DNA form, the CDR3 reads TGTGCCACCAGACTAGCGGGGGGGGTTCTTTCCCAGTACTTC.

CDR3 region: CASSSRPWGYGYTF. DNA for the CDR3: TGTGCCAGCAGTTCTAGACCGTGGGGCTATGGCTACACCTTC. This chain connects TRBV12-3 or TRBV12-4 to TRBJ1-2; D gene uncertain. CDR3 size: 14 residues. Deletions cut 4 bases from V and 4 bases from J, with 13 bases between.

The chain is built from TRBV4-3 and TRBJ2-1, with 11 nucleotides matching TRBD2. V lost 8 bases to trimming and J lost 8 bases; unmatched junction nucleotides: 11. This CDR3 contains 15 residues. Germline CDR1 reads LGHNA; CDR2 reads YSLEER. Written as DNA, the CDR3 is TGCGCCAGCGCCGATAGCGGGGGGGCTGGCGATGAGCAGTTCTTC. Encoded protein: CASADSGGAGDEQFF.

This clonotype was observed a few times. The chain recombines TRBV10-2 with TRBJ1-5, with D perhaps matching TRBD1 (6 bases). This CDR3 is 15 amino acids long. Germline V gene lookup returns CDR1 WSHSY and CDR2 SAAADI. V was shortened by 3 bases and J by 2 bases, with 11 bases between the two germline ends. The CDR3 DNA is TGCGCCAGCAGTGAAAACAGGGCGGGCAATCAGCCCCAGCATTTT. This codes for CASSENRAGNQPQHF.

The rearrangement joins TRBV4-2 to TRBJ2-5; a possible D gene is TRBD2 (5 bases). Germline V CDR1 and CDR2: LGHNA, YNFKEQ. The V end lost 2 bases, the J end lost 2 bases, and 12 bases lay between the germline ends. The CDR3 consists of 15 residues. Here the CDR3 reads CASSQFLERQETQYF. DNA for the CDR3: TGTGCCAGCAGCCAATTTTTAGAGCGGCAAGAGACCCAGTACTTC.

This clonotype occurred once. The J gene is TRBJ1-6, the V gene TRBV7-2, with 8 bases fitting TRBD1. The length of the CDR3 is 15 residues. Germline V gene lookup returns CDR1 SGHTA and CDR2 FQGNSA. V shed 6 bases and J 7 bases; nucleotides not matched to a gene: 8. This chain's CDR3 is CASSFAGQGNSPLHF. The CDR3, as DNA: TGTGCCAGCAGTTTTGCCGGACAGGGAAATTCACCCCTCCACTTT.

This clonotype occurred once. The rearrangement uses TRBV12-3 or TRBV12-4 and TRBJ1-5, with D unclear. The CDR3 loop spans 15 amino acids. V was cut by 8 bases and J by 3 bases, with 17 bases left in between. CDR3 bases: TGTGCCAGCGGCTGGGAGGCAGCGGCCAATCAGCCCCAGCATTTT. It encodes CASGWEAAANQPQHF.

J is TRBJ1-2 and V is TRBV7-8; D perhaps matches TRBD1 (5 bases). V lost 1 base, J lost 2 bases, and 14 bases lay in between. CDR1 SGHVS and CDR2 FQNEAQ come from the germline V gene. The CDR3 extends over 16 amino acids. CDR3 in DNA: TGTGCCAGCAGCTTAGTACCTGGGGGTTCCAACTATGGCTACACCTTC. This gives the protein CASSLVPGGSNYGYTF.

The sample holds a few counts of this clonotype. CDR3: CASTPLRESSYEQYF. The CDR3 bases are TGTGCCAGCACCCCCTTAAGGGAGAGCTCCTACGAGCAGTACTTC. The chain uses TRBV28 and TRBJ2-7; the D gene is possibly TRBD2 (5 bases). Deletions cut 7 bases from V and 0 bases from J, with 16 bases between. The CDR3 sequence is 15 residues long. Germline V CDR1 and CDR2: MDHEN, SYDVKM.

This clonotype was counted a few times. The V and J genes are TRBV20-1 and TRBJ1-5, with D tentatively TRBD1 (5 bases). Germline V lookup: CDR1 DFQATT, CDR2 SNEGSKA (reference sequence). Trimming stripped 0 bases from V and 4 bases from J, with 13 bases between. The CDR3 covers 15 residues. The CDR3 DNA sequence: TGCAGTGCTAGAGATGTGACGGGGGGGAATCAGCCCCAGCATTTT. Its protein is CSARDVTGGNQPQHF.

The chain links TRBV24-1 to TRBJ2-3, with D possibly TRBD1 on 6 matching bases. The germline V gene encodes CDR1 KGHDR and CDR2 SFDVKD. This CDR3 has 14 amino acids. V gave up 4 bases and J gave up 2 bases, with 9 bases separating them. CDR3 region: CATSEWTDTDTQYF. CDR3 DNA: TGTGCCACCAGTGAATGGACAGACACAGATACGCAGTATTTT.

CDR3 coding DNA: TGCGCCAGCGCCTCGACAGGGTCAGTACATGAGCAGTTCTTC. Translating it yields CASASTGSVHEQFF. The chain uses TRBV10-1 and TRBJ2-1; the match to TRBD1 covers 7 bases. V lost 8 bases, J lost 8 bases, and 12 bases stayed unmatched. The length of the CDR3 is 14 residues. The germline gives CDR1 WNHNN, CDR2 SYGVQD (reference sequence).

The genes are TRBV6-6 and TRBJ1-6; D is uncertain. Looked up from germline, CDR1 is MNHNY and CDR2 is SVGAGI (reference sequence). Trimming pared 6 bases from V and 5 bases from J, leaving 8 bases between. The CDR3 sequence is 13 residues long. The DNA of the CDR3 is TGTGCCAGCAGAAACGGAGATAATTCACCCCTCCACTTT. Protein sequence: CASRNGDNSPLHF.

The CDR3 DNA reads TGTGCCATTCTAGGGAACAGGGGGCCGAACACTGAAGCTTTCTTT. It yields the protein CAILGNRGPNTEAFF. This chain connects TRBV10-3 to TRBJ1-1, with 9 bases identical to TRBD1. After removal of 9 bases from V and 1 base from J, the junction contained 9 bases not matched to a gene. Germline V CDR1 and CDR2: ENHRY, SYGVKD. The CDR3 totals 15 residues.

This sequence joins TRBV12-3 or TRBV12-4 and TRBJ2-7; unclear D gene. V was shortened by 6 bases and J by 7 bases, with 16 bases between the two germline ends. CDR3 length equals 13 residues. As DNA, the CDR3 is TGTGCCAGCAGGGCGGACGGCTACAATGAGCAGTACTTC. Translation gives CASRADGYNEQYF.

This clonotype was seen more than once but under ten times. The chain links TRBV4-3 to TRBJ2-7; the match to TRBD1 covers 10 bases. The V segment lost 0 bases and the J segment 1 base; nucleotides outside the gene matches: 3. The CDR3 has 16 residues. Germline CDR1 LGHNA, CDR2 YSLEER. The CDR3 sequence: CASSQERDRGSYEQYF. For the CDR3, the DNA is TGCGCCAGCAGCCAAGAGCGGGACAGGGGTTCCTACGAGCAGTACTTC.

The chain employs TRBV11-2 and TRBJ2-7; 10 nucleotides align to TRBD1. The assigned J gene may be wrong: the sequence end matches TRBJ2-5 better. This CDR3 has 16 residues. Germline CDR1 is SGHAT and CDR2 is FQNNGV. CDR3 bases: TGTGCCAGCAGCTTAGAGGCGACAGGGGGCGCAGAGACCCAGTACTTC. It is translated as CASSLEATGGAETQYF.